A single sample gave rise to the 30 T cell receptor beta chains below, sequenced in a study of T cells in Graves' hyperthyroidism and ophthalmopathy. TCR beta CDR3 regions were amplified from RNA transcripts. During a first-round RT-PCR of the TCR CDR3, the HTBI primer set was used. TCRdb redid the calling of the multiplex PCR reads with MiXCR, one entry per CDR3 protein. The data contain 450,000 to 600,000 distinct CDR3 sequences, about 15% of them seen just once; the ten biggest clones take up approximately 15%. The sample consisted of blood. Every receptor here comes from a woman aged 40 to 50 with Graves' hyperthyroidism.

This clonotype was recorded at least ten times. This sequence joins TRBV27 and TRBJ2-3; 7 bases agree with TRBD1. Germline CDR1 is MNHEY and CDR2 is SMNVEV (reference sequence). The CDR3 is 17 residues long. V lost 4 bases to trimming and J lost 4 bases; unmatched junction nucleotides: 14. The CDR3 sequence: CASSSLSVSGQSDTQYF. In DNA, the CDR3 is TGTGCCAGCAGTTCCCTTTCGGTATCGGGACAGTCAGATACGCAGTATTTT.

This clonotype was seen at least ten times. This chain connects TRBV3-1 to TRBJ2-7; perhaps TRBD1 as D (5 bases). The CDR3 runs to 13 residues. Germline V gene data show CDR1 as LGHDT and CDR2 as YNNKEL (reference sequence). V shed 1 base and J shed 5 bases, with 9 bases lying between them. The CDR3 loop reads CASSQGPRDEQYF. The CDR3 DNA sequence: TGTGCCAGCAGCCAAGGCCCCAGGGACGAGCAGTACTTC.

The sample holds a few counts of this clonotype. The V call is TRBV10-1, the J call TRBJ2-3, with no clear D. V dropped 6 bases and J dropped 3 bases, with 16 bases sitting between them. Germline CDR1 and CDR2: WNHNN and SYGVQD (reference sequence). The CDR3 is made up of 15 amino acids. The CDR3 spells CASSLLPLGTDTQYF. The CDR3 coding sequence is TGCGCCAGCAGCTTACTCCCACTCGGGACAGATACGCAGTATTTT.

In its sample, this clonotype was seen a few times. This chain links TRBV7-2 with TRBJ2-2, with D perhaps given as TRBD1 or TRBD2 (5 bases each). Trimming stripped 2 bases from V and 0 bases from J, with 10 bases between. The CDR3 sequence is 16 residues long. Per germline, CDR1 SGHTA and CDR2 FQGNSA. CDR3 DNA sequence: TGTGCCAGCAGCTTACGGGGACCCACGAACACCGGGGAGCTGTTTTTT. Its translation: CASSLRGPTNTGELFF. Variable domain in full (rest from reference TRBV7-2 and TRBJ2-2): GAGVSQSPSNKVTEKGKDVELRCDPISGHTALYWYRQSLGQGLEFLIYFQGNSAPDKSGLPSDRFSAERTGGSVSTLTIQRTQQEDSAVYLCASSLRGPTNTGELFFGEGSRLTVL.

This clonotype was recorded at least ten times. This rearrangement joins TRBV11-2 to TRBJ1-3, with D unresolved. This CDR3 is 16 amino acids long. Germline CDR1 reads SGHAT; CDR2 reads FQNNGV. Between the trimmed V and J ends, which lost 0 bases and 2 bases, there was a span of 11 bases. The DNA for the CDR3 is TGTGCCAGCAGCTTAGATCGTCAAGGGACTGGAAACACCATATATTTT. Translation gives CASSLDRQGTGNTIYF.

Only a few counts were recorded for this clonotype. The chain recombines TRBV20-1 with TRBJ1-5; 8 bases map to TRBD1. CDR1 is DFQATT, CDR2 SNEGSKA, per germline (reference sequence). The CDR3 length is 13 residues. With V trimmed by 4 bases and J by 7 bases, 6 bases remained unmatched. In nucleotides, the CDR3 is TGCAGTGCTACGGGACAGGTGGTACAGCCCCAGCATTTT. It specifies CSATGQVVQPQHF.

This clonotype has only a few counts. One end of the junction is discordant with germline, which a read error may explain. The chain couples TRBV28 to TRBJ2-5; 11 nucleotides agree with TRBD2. The CDR3 has 16 amino acids. CDR1 and CDR2 from the germline V gene are MDHEN and SYDVKM. This chain's CDR3 is CASSYGTSGYQEAQYF. CDR3 sequence (DNA): TGTGCCAGCAGCTATGGGACTAGCGGCTATCAAGAGGCCCAGTACTTC.

This clonotype has ten or more counts. The J gene is TRBJ2-1, the V gene TRBV27; D is ambiguous. V was pared by 2 bases and J by 6 bases, with 14 bases between. This CDR3 comprises 15 residues. Looked up from germline, CDR1 is MNHEY and CDR2 is SMNVEV (reference sequence). The DNA of the CDR3 is TGTGCCAGCAGTTTAATACCCCTGATCGGCAATGAGCAGTTCTTC. Protein: CASSLIPLIGNEQFF.

The CDR3 DNA sequence: TGTGCCACCAGCAGAGGTACCCTACTAGTTTACACCGGGGAGCTGTTTTTT. Translating gives CATSRGTLLVYTGELFF. The rearrangement links TRBV15 to TRBJ2-2, with D perhaps matching TRBD2 (5 bases). V lost 1 base and J lost 3, with 15 bases in between. Germline CDR1 is LNHNV and CDR2 is YYDKDF (reference sequence). The CDR3 runs to 17 residues.

This clonotype was counted many times. J is TRBJ2-1 and V is TRBV5-1, with 7 bases matching TRBD2. Looked up from germline, CDR1 is SGHRS and CDR2 is YFSETQ. This CDR3 has 14 residues. The V and J ends lost 4 bases and 9 bases, in that order; junction bases with no gene match: 10. The CDR3 sequence is CASSGGTTRGEQFF. The DNA of the CDR3 is TGCGCCAGCAGCGGCGGGACTACTAGGGGTGAGCAGTTCTTC.

This clonotype was seen repeatedly, ten times or more. The chain recombines TRBV28 with TRBJ2-3; 9 nucleotides line up with TRBD1. The ends lost 4 bases at V and 2 bases at J; junction bases unmatched: 10. Germline lookup yields CDR1 MDHEN and CDR2 SYDVKM. This CDR3 is 17 amino acids long. DNA for the CDR3: TGTGCCAGCAGTTCGATTGGGACAGGGCGGATCACAGATACGCAGTATTTT. Residues: CASSSIGTGRITDTQYF.

This clonotype was counted only a few times. The chain employs TRBV7-2 and TRBJ2-5; no clear D gene. Germline loops: CDR1 SGHTA, CDR2 FQGNSA. There are 14 residues in the CDR3. The ends were cut back, 0 bases at V and 4 bases at J, with 9 bases in the middle. The CDR3 region has the DNA TGTGCCAGCAGCTTAGCGGCAGGACGAGAGACCCAGTACTTC. This translates into CASSLAAGRETQYF.

This clonotype was observed at least ten times. The V call is TRBV12-3 or TRBV12-4, the J call TRBJ1-5, with a possible D match to TRBD1 (6 bases). This CDR3 contains 16 residues. The V end lost 6 bases, the J end lost 1 base, and 16 bases lay between the germline ends. The CDR3 loop is CASRSRPGQSNQPQHF. The CDR3 DNA follows: TGTGCCAGCAGGTCCCGACCGGGACAAAGCAATCAGCCCCAGCATTTT.

This clonotype was counted many times. CDR3 residues: CASSLIRSSYNEQFF. DNA of the CDR3: TGTGCCAGCAGTTTAATCAGGAGCTCCTACAATGAGCAGTTCTTC. The chain has TRBV28 and TRBJ2-1; D ambiguous. Trimming pared 2 bases from V and 0 bases from J, leaving 8 bases between. This CDR3 has 15 amino acids. CDR1 MDHEN and CDR2 SYDVKM come from the germline V gene. Using reference TRBV28 and TRBJ2-1 for the parts outside the CDR3, the full variable domain is DVKVTQSSRYLVKRTGEKVFLECVQDMDHENMFWYRQDPGLGLRLIYFSYDVKMKEKGDIPEGYSVSREKKERFSLILESASTNQTSMYLCASSLIRSSYNEQFFGPGTRLTVL.

The chain uses TRBV7-3 and TRBJ2-1; TRBD2 might be the D (5 bases). The CDR3 covers 15 residues. Germline V gene data show CDR1 as SGHTA and CDR2 as FQGTGA. Trimming stripped 1 base from V and 4 bases from J, with 11 bases between. The CDR3 DNA is TGTGCCAGCAGCTTAAGGCCCACGGGATACAATGAGCAGTTCTTC. Amino acids: CASSLRPTGYNEQFF.

This clonotype was detected many times. The chain is built from TRBV5-1 and TRBJ2-5, with 7 nucleotides matching TRBD1. Trimming at V came to 4 bases and at J to 3 bases, leaving 9 bases not matched to a gene. Germline V gene sequence: CDR1 SGHRS, CDR2 YFSETQ. This CDR3 has 15 residues. The CDR3 here is CASSLNRGDKETQYF. In nucleotides, the CDR3 is TGCGCCAGCAGCCTTAACAGGGGAGATAAAGAGACCCAGTACTTC. The full variable domain, with the rest looked up from reference TRBV5-1 and TRBJ2-5, is KAGVTQTPRYLIKTRGQQVTLSCSPISGHRSVSWYQQTPGQGLQFLFEYFSETQRNKGNFPGRFSGRQFSNSRSEMNVSTLELGDSALYLCASSLNRGDKETQYFGPGTRLLVL.

CDR3 nucleotides: TGTGCCAGCAGCCCCCCAGCGGGAGGGTCCAATGAGCAGTTCTTC. This codes for CASSPPAGGSNEQFF. The rearrangement uses TRBV5-5 and TRBJ2-1; 10 nucleotides agree with TRBD2. The CDR3 is 15 residues long. V shed 4 bases, J shed 6 bases, and the junction held 7 bases outside the gene matches. The germline V gene has CDR1 SGHKS and CDR2 YYEKEE (reference sequence).

This clonotype was seen many times. The J gene is TRBJ2-3, the V gene TRBV27; 10 bases are shared with TRBD2. In germline, CDR1 is MNHEY, CDR2 SMNVEV (reference sequence). J gave up 2 bases and V 5 bases, and 7 bases lay outside the gene matches. The CDR3 is 16 amino acids. The DNA for the CDR3 is TGTGCCAGCAGTCCCAAGCGGGGGGGCCCCACAGATACGCAGTATTTT. Translating it yields CASSPKRGGPTDTQYF.

This clonotype turned up a few times. J is TRBJ2-7 and V is TRBV5-1; D is ambiguous. V dropped 3 bases and J dropped 2 bases, with 6 bases sitting between them. Germline V gene data show CDR1 as SGHRS and CDR2 as YFSETQ. CDR3 length: 12 amino acids. The CDR3, as DNA: TGCGCCAGCAGCTCTAACACCTACGAGCAGTACTTC. This gives the protein CASSSNTYEQYF.

This clonotype was counted ten times or more. The chain has TRBV20-1 and TRBJ2-4; a possible D gene is TRBD2 (6 bases). Germline CDR1 reads DFQATT; CDR2 reads SNEGSKA (reference sequence). V lost 4 bases and J 1 base, leaving 14 bases between the germline ends. The CDR3 is made up of 15 amino acids. CDR3 DNA: TGCAGTGCTAACAGCCGCGGGGTGGCCAAAAACATTCAGTACTTC. Translated: CSANSRGVAKNIQYF.

About this clonotype: Being one base from a much bigger clone, this may be a read error. The rearrangement links TRBV12-3 or TRBV12-4 to TRBJ2-1; D is perhaps TRBD2 (6 bases). This CDR3 is 13 amino acids long. The V gene lost 4 bases and the J gene lost 10 bases, with 14 bases spanning the gap. CDR3 nucleotide sequence: TGTGCCAGCAGTTCAATACTAGCCATCGAGCAGTTCTTC. Translation: CASSSILAIEQFF.

This clonotype was detected many times. The gene calls are TRBV5-5 and TRBJ2-1; TRBD1 matches at 8 bases. J was trimmed by 7 bases and V by 4 bases; bases with no gene match: 13. The CDR3 contains 16 residues. Germline V gives CDR1 SGHKS, CDR2 YYEKEE (reference sequence). CDR3 sequence: CASSPNPTGVLNEQFF. The CDR3 DNA reads as TGTGCCAGCAGCCCTAACCCGACAGGGGTTTTGAATGAGCAGTTCTTC.

The rearrangement joins TRBV24-1 to TRBJ1-1; the D gene is possibly TRBD1 (5 bases). CDR3 length equals 14 residues. Germline CDR1 reads KGHDR; CDR2 reads SFDVKD. Trimming took off 2 bases at V and 7 bases at J, with 13 bases between the two ends. The CDR3 loop reads CATSDWEPGSEAFF. The CDR3 region has the DNA TGTGCCACCAGTGATTGGGAGCCAGGGAGTGAAGCTTTCTTT.

To note about this clonotype: This may arise from a read error, as a much more abundant clone is one base away. This rearrangement joins TRBV5-4 to TRBJ1-1; D is uncertain. V lost 3 bases to trimming and J lost 1 base, with 7 bases between them. The V gene's germline CDR1 is SGHNT and CDR2 YYREEE (reference sequence). The CDR3 length is 13 residues. CDR3 bases: TGTGCCAGCAGCTGGAAGGGGAACACTGAAGCTTTCTTT. Protein product: CASSWKGNTEAFF.

The chain uses TRBV20-1 and TRBJ2-5; D unresolved. This CDR3 comprises 11 residues. V lost 5 bases and J 2 bases, leaving 6 bases between the germline ends. The V gene's germline CDR1 is DFQATT and CDR2 SNEGSKA (reference sequence). CDR3 sequence reads: CSADRQETQYF. CDR3 DNA: TGCAGTGCTGACCGACAAGAGACCCAGTACTTC.

This clonotype was counted ten times or more. The chain carries TRBV20-1 and TRBJ2-5, with D possibly TRBD1 on 6 matching bases. The CDR3 loop spans 16 amino acids. Germline values: CDR1 DFQATT, CDR2 SNEGSKA (reference sequence). V dropped 0 bases and J dropped 1 base, with 15 bases sitting between them. The DNA for the CDR3 is TGCAGTGCTAGAGAGGGGACCCTCAGGGGCCAAGAGACCCAGTACTTC. Residues: CSAREGTLRGQETQYF.

This clonotype was recorded a few times. V and J are TRBV12-3 or TRBV12-4 and TRBJ2-1, with 8 bases fitting TRBD2. This CDR3 spans 20 amino acids. The J segment lost 0 bases and the V segment lost 7 bases, leaving 20 bases of the junction unmatched. The CDR3 region is CASTHGGSGVGGSSYNEQFF. The CDR3 bases are TGTGCCAGCACTCACGGTGGTAGCGGGGTGGGTGGGAGCTCCTACAATGAGCAGTTCTTC.

This clonotype showed up just a few times. This chain uses TRBV4-1 with TRBJ2-5; 10 positions match TRBD2. Germline trimming cut 1 base from V and 5 bases from J; bases unmatched to any gene: 7. Germline CDR1 reads MGHRA; CDR2 reads YSYEKL. This CDR3 comprises 16 residues. CDR3 sequence reads: CASSQAFSGGGETQYF. The CDR3, as DNA: TGCGCCAGCAGCCAAGCGTTCAGCGGGGGGGGGGAGACCCAGTACTTC.

This clonotype appeared many times. The chain combines TRBV20-1 with TRBJ2-7; 9 nucleotides match TRBD2. Germline V gene data show CDR1 as DFQATT and CDR2 as SNEGSKA (reference sequence). The CDR3 has 15 residues. V was clipped by 6 bases and J by 4 bases; unmatched bases: 13. CDR3 sequence: CSATPAGGLQYEQYF. The CDR3 nucleotides are TGCAGTGCAACTCCAGCGGGAGGTCTCCAGTACGAGCAGTACTTC.

CDR3 coding DNA: TGTGCCAGCAGCTTGGGGTCCTACGAGCAGTTCTTC. Its translation: CASSLGSYEQFF. The V gene is TRBV11-2, the J gene TRBJ2-7; D unclear. TRBJ2-1 explains the end of the DNA better; the J call may be wrong. In germline, CDR1 is SGHAT, CDR2 FQNNGV. This CDR3 comprises 12 residues.